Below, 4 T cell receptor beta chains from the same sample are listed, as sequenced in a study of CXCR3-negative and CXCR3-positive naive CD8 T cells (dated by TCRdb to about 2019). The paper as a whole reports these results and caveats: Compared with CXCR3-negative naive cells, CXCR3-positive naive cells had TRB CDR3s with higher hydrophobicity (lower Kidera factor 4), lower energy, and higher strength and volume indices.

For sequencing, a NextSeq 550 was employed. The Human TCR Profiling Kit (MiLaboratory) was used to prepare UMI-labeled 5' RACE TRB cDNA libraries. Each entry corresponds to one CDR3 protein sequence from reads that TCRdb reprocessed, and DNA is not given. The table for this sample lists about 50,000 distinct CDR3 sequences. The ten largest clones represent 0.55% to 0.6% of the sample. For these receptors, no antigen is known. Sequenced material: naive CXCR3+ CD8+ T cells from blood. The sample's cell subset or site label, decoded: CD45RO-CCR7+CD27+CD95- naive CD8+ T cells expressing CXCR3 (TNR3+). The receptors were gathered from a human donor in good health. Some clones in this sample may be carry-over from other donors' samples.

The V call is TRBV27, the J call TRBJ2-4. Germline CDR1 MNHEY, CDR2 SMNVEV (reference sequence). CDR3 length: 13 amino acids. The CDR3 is CASSGLSKNIQYF.

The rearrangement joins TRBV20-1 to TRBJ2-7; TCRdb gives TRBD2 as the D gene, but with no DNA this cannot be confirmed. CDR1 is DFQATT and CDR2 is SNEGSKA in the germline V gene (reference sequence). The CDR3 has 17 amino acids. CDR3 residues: CSARQLAGGLYGYEQYF.

CDR3 amino acids: CASSPTGQGWEGYTF. This chain joins TRBV7-8 and TRBJ1-2; TCRdb reports TRBD1, a call that lacks DNA to check it against. Per germline, CDR1 SGHVS and CDR2 FQNEAQ. This CDR3 is 15 amino acids long.

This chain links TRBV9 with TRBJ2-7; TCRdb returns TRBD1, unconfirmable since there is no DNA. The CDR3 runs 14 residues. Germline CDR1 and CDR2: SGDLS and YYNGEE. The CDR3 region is CASSGGQGSYEQYF.